This T cell receptor beta chain emerged from a study of blood T cells in healthy people across ages. The study, taken as a whole, reports: It was found that TCR beta diversity correlated strongly with the percentage of naive T cells. It was the long-lived donors that had more naive CD4+ cells and higher diversity than aged donors.

It was approximately 10 milliliters of peripheral blood that were drawn from each donor. PBMCs numbering at least 6.5 million were isolated per sample. Through a sample-barcoded 5' primer and a J-beta primer mix, a second PCR was run for 7 to 11 cycles. In TCRdb, the 5' RACE reads were re-called with MiXCR into one record per CDR3 protein. The sample yields about 570,000 distinct CDR3 sequences, approximately 30% seen once. About this clonotype: The antigen is unknown.

Sample: blood. The clonotype comes from a woman in her 70s in good health.

The CDR3 here is CASRGLAAGELFF. CDR3 in DNA: TGTGCCAGCAGAGGACTAGCCGCCGGGGAGCTGTTTTTT. V gene TRBV6-2 or TRBV6-3 combines with J gene TRBJ2-2, with 8 positions matching TRBD2. This CDR3 is 13 amino acids long. J was trimmed by 6 bases and V by 6 bases; bases with no gene match: 3. The germline gives CDR1 MNHEY, CDR2 SVGEGT.